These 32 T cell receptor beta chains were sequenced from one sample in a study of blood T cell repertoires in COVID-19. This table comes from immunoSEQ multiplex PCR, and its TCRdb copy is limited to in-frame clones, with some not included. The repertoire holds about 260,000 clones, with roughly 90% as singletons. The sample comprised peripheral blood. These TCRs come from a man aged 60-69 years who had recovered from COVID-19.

The CDR3 DNA sequence: TGTGCCAGCAGCTACTTGGGTAGCGGGGGGGCTAATGAGCAGTTCTTC. Translation: CASSYLGSGGANEQFF. The chain recombines TRBV7-9 with TRBJ2-1, with 11 bases identical to TRBD2. J lost 7 bases, V lost 4 bases, and 9 bases had no gene match. The CDR3 loop spans 16 amino acids. CDR1 is SEHNR, CDR2 FQNEAQ, per germline (reference sequence).

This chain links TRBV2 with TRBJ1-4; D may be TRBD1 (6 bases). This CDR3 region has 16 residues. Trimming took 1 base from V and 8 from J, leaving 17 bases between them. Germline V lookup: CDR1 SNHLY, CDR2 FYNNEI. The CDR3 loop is CASSEGFLRGVEKLFF. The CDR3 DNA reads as TGTGCCAGCAGTGAAGGGTTTCTCAGGGGCGTCGAAAAACTGTTTTTT.

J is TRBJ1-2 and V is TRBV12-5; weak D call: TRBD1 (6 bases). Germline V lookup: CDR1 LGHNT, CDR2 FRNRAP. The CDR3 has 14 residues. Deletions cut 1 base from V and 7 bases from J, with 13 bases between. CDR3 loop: CASGLASGEGGYTF. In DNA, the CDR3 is TGTGCTAGTGGTTTGGCCTCAGGGGAGGGTGGCTACACCTTC.

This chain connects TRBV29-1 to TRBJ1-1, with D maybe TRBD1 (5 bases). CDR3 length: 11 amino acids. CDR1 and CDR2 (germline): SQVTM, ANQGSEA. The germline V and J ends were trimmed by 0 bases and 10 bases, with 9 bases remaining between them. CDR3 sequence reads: CSVEEDIRAFF. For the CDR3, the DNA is TGCAGCGTTGAAGAGGACATAAGAGCTTTCTTT. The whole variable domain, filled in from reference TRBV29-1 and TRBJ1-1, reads SAVISQKPSRDICQRGTSLTIQCQVDSQVTMMFWYRQQPGQSLTLIATANQGSEATYESGFVIDKFPISRPNLTFSTLTVSNMSPEDSSIYLCSVEEDIRAFFGQGTRLTVV.

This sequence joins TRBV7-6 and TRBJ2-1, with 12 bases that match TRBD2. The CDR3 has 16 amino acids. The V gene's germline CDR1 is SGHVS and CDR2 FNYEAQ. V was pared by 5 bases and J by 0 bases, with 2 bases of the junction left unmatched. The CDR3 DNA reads TGTGCCAGCAGCCCTAGCGGGGGGGTCTCCTACAATGAGCAGTTCTTC. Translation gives CASSPSGGVSYNEQFF.

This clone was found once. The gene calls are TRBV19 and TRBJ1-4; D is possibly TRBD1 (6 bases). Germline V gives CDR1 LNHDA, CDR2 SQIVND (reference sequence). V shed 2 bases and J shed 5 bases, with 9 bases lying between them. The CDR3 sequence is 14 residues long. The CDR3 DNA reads TGTGCCAGTAGTATATGGGGGCCGAATGAAAAACTGTTTTTT. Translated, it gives CASSIWGPNEKLFF.

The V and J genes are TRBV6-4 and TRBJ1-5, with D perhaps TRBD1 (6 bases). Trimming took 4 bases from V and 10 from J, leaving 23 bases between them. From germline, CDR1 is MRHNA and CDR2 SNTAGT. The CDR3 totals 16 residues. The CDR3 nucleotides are TGTGCCAGCAGTGTTAATACAGTCCCCTCGGACAGCCCCCAGCATTTT. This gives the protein CASSVNTVPSDSPQHF.

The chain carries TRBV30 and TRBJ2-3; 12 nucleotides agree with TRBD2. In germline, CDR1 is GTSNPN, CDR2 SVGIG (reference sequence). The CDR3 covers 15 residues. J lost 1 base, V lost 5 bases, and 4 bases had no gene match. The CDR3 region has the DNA TGTGCCTGGTCGACTAGCGGGGGCCGCACAGATACGCAGTATTTT. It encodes CAWSTSGGRTDTQYF.

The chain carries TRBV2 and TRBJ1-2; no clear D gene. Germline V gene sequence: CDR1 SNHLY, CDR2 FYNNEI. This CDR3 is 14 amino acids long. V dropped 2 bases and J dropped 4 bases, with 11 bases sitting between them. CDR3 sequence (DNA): TGTGCCAGCAGTGAACGCCAGGCCTCCTATGGCTACACCTTC. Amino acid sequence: CASSERQASYGYTF.

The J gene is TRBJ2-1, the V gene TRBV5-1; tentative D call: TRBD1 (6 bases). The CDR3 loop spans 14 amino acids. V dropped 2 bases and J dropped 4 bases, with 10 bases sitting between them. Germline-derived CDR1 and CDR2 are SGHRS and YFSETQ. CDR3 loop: CASSLEQGYNEQFF. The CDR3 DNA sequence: TGCGCCAGCAGCTTAGAACAGGGATACAATGAGCAGTTCTTC.

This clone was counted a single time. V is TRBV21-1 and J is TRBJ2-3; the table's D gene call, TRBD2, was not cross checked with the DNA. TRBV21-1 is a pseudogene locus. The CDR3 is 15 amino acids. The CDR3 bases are TGTGCCAGCAGCAAACAGCGGGGGCGGACAGATACGCAGTATTTT. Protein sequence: CASSKQRGRTDTQYF.

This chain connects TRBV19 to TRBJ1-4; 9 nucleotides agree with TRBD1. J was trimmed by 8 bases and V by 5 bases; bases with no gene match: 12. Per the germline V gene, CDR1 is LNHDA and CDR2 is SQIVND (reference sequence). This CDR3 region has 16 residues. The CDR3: CASSQVSGQGVEKLFF. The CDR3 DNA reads TGTGCCAGTAGTCAGGTATCGGGACAGGGTGTGGAAAAACTGTTTTTT.

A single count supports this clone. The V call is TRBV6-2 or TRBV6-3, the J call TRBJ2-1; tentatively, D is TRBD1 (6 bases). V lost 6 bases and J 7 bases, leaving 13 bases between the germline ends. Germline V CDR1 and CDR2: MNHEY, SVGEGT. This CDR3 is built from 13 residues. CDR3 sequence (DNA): TGTGCCAGCAGCCTAATACAGGGAAATGAGCAGTTCTTC. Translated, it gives CASSLIQGNEQFF.

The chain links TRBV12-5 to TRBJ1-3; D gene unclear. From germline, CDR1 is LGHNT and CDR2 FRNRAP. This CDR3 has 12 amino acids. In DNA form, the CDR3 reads TGTGCAAGCGGGCCATACGGGAACACCATATATTTT. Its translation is CASGPYGNTIYF.

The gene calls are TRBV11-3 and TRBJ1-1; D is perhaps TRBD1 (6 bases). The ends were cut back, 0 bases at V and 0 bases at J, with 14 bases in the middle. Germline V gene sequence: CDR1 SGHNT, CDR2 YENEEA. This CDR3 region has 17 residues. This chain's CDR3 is CASSLEARQGMNTEAFF. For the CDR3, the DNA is TGTGCCAGCAGCTTAGAGGCTCGTCAGGGGATGAACACTGAAGCTTTCTTT. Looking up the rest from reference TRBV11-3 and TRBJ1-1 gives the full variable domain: EAGVVQSPRYKIIEKKQPVAFWCNPISGHNTLYWYLQNLGQGPELLIRYENEEAVDDSQLPKDRFSAERLKGVDSTLKIQPAELGDSAVYLCASSLEARQGMNTEAFFGQGTRLTVV.

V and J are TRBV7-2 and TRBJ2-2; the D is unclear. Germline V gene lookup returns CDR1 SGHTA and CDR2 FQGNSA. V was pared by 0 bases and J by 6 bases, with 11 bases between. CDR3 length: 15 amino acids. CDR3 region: CASSLALSSAGELFF. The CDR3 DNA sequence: TGTGCCAGCAGCTTAGCGCTGAGTAGTGCCGGGGAGCTGTTTTTT.

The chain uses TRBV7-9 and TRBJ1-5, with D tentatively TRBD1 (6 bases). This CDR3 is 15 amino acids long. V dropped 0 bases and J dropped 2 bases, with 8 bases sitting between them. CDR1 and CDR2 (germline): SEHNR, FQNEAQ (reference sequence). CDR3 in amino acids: CASSLAAGGNQPQHF. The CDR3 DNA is TGTGCCAGCAGCTTAGCGGCAGGGGGCAATCAGCCCCAGCATTTT.

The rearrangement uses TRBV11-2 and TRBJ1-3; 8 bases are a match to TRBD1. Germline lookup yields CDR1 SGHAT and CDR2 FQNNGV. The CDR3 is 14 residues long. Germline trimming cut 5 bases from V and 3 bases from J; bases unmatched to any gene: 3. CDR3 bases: TGTGCCAGCAGCCAGGACAGGGTTGGAAACACCATATATTTT. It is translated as CASSQDRVGNTIYF.

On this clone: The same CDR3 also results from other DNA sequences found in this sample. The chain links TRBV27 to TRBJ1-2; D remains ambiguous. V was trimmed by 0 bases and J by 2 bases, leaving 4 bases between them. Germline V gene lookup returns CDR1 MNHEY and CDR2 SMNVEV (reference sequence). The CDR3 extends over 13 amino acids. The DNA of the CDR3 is TGTGCCAGCAGTTTATCCAGAAACTATGGCTACACCTTC. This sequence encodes CASSLSRNYGYTF.

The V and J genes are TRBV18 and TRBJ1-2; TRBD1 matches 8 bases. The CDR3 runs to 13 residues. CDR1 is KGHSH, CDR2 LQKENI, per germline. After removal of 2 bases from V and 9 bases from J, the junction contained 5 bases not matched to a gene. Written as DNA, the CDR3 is TGTGCCAGCTCACCATCAGGGGGCCTAAGCTACACCTTC. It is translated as CASSPSGGLSYTF.

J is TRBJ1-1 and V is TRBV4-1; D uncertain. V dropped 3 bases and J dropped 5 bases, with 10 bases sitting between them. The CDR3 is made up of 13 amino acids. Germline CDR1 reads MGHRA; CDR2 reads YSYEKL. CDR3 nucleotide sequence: TGCGCCAGCAGCCAGAGGGAAGGGACTGAAGCTTTCTTT. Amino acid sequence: CASSQREGTEAFF.

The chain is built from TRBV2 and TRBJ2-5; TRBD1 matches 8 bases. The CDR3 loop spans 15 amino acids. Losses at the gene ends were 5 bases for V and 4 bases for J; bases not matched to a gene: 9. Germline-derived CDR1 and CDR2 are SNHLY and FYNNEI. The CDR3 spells CASSPTGQGGETQYF. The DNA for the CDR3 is TGTGCCAGCAGTCCCACCGGACAGGGCGGAGAGACCCAGTACTTC.

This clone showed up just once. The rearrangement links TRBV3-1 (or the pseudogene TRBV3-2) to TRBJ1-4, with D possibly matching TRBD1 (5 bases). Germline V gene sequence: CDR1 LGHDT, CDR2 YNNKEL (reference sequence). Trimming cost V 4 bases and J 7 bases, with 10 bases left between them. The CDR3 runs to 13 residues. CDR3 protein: CASSPRGLEKLFF. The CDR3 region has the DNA TGTGCCAGCAGCCCACGGGGACTTGAAAAACTGTTTTTT.

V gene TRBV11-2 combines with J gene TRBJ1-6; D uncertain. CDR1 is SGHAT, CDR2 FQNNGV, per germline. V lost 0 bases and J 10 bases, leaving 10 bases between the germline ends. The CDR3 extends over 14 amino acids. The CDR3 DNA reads TGTGCCAGCAGCTTAGAGGGAGGAAACTCACCCCTCCACTTT. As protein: CASSLEGGNSPLHF.

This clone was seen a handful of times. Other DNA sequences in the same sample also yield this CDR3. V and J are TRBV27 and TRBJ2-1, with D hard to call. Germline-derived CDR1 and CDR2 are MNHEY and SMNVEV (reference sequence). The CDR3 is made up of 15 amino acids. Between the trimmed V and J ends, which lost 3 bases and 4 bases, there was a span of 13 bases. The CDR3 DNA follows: TGTGCCAGCAGTTTGCCCGGCGGCCTTTACAATGAGCAGTTCTTC. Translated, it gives CASSLPGGLYNEQFF.

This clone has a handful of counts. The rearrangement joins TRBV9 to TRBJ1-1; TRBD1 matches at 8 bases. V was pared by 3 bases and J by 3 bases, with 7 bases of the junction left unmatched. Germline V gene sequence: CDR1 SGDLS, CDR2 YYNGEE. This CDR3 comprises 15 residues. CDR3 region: CASSGRDRRDTEAFF. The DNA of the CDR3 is TGTGCCAGCAGCGGAAGGGACAGGCGGGACACTGAAGCTTTCTTT.

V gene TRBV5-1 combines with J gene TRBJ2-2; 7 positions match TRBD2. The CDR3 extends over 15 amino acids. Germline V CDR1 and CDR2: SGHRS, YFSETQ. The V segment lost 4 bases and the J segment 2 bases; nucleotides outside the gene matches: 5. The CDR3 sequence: CASSPGGGNTGELFF. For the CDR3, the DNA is TGCGCCAGCAGCCCGGGCGGGGGTAACACCGGGGAGCTGTTTTTT.

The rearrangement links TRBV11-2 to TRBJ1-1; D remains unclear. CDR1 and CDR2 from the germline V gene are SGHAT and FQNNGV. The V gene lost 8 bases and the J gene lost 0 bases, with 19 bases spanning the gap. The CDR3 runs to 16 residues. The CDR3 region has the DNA TGTGCCAGCGGTGTGAGGCCGCCGGGATTGAACACTGAAGCTTTCTTT. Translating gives CASGVRPPGLNTEAFF.

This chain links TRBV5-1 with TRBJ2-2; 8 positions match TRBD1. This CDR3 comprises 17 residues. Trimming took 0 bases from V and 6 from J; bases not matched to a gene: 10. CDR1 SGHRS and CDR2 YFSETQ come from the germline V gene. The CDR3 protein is CASSLEAGGVRSGELFF. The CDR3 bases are TGCGCCAGCAGCTTGGAGGCAGGGGGCGTTCGTTCCGGGGAGCTGTTTTTT.

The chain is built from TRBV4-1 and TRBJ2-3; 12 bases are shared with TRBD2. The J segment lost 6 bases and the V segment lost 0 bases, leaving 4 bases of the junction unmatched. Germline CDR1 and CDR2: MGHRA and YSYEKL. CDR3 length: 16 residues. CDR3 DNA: TGCGCCAGCAGCCAAGAACTAGCGGGGGGCGTTGATACGCAGTATTTT. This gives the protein CASSQELAGGVDTQYF.

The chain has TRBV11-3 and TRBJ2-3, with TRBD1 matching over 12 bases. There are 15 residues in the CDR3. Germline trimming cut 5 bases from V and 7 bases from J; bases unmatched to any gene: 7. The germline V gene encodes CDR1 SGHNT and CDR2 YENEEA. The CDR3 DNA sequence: TGTGCCAGCAGCAAAGGGACAGGGGGCGCGAATACGCAGTATTTT. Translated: CASSKGTGGANTQYF.

The CDR3 region is CATSVGRTTGAVDEQFF. CDR3 DNA sequence: TGTGCCACCAGTGTTGGCAGGACCACAGGGGCCGTGGATGAGCAGTTCTTC. V gene TRBV24-1 combines with J gene TRBJ2-1; TRBD1 matches at 7 bases. The CDR3 loop spans 17 amino acids. Germline V gene lookup returns CDR1 KGHDR and CDR2 SFDVKD. After removal of 5 bases from V and 8 bases from J, the junction contained 17 bases not matched to a gene.